This TCR beta chain comes out of a study of blood T cell repertoires in COVID-19. Looking at the study overall: Italy, Spain and the United States were the sources of the convalescent and acute COVID-19 samples.

CDR3 size: 15 residues. Trimming stripped 8 bases from V and 5 bases from J, with 21 bases between. CDR1 and CDR2 from the germline V gene are MDHEN and SYDVKM. Original processing methods: Scientists estimated how many nucleated cells there were by amplifying reference gene primers. Generated by immunoSEQ multiplex PCR, the TCRdb table keeps only in-frame clones and is missing some. Clonal size and the V and J genes are those of that table, whereas D and trimming came from the DNA. The sample consists of roughly 64,000 clones, 78% of them appearing once. This clone was seen a handful of times. V is TRBV28 and J is TRBJ2-5; D gene ambiguous. Specimen: peripheral blood. The sequence derives from a man aged 55-75 years with COVID-19, enrolled during active disease. DNA of the CDR3: TGTGCCAGCTCTTCCCTCGGCAGGTCTGGGGAGACCCAGTACTTC. This encodes CASSSLGRSGETQYF.